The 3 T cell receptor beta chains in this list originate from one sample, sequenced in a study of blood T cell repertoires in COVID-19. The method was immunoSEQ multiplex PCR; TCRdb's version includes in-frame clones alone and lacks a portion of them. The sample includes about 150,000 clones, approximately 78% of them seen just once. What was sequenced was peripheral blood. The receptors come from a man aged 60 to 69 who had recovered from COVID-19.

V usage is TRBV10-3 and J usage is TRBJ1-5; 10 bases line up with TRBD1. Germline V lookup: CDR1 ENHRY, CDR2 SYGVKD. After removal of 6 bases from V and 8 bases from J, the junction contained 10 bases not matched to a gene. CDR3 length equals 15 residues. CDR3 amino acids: CAISPGTGELKPQHF. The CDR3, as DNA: TGTGCCATCAGCCCCGGGACAGGGGAATTGAAGCCCCAGCATTTT.

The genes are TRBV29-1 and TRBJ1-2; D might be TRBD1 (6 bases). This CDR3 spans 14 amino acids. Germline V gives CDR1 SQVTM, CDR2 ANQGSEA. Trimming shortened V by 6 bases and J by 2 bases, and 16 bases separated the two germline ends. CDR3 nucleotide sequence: TGCAGCGTGACCCCAGGGGTGGGGAACTATGGCTACACCTTC. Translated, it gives CSVTPGVGNYGYTF.

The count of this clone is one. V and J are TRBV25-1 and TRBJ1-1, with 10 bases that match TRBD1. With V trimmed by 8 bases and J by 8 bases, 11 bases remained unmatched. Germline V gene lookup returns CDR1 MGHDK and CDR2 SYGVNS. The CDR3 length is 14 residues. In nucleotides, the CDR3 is TGTGCCAGCGGCCGGACAGGGGGGCTCGGGGAAGCTTTCTTT. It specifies CASGRTGGLGEAFF.